This T cell receptor beta chain was observed in a study of blood T cell repertoires in COVID-19. On the study more broadly: Sites across the United States, Italy and Spain contributed samples from acute and convalescent COVID-19. Nucleic acid was either cDNA or gDNA, and it came from T cells, B-cell-depleted T cells, or PBMCs.

Authors' methods: Using reference gene primer amplification, nucleated cell counts were estimated. Generated by immunoSEQ multiplex PCR, the TCRdb table keeps only in-frame clones and is missing some. The DNA was the basis for D and trimming; V, J and clone size are from that table. The sample comprises about 300,000 clones, about 81% of which are singletons, and more than 1.1% rests with the top ten. Seattle-derived patients entered the study during active infection and were followed longitudinally. Trimming at V came to 2 bases and at J to 7 bases, leaving 2 bases not matched to a gene. The CDR3 runs 15 residues. Per the germline V gene, CDR1 is ENHRY and CDR2 is SYGVKD.

The sequence was collected from a human donor with COVID-19, enrolled during active disease. The donor label of this sample is uncertain. Sequencing was performed on peripheral blood. The J gene is TRBJ1-6, the V gene TRBV10-3; 10 bases line up with TRBD1. The CDR3, as DNA: TGTGCCATCAGTGAGACGACAGGGGGCAATTCACCCCTCCACTTT. Encoded protein: CAISETTGGNSPLHF.